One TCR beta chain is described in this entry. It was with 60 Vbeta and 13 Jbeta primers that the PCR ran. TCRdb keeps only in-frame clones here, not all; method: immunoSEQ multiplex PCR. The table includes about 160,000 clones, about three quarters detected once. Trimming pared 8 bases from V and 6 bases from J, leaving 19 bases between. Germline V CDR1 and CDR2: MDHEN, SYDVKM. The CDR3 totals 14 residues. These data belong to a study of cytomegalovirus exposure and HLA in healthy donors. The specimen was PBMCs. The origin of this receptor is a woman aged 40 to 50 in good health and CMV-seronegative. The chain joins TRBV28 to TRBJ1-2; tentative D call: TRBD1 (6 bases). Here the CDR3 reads CASRPRGGTNGYTF. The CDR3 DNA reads TGTGCCAGCCGCCCGCGCGGGGGCACAAATGGCTACACCTTC.